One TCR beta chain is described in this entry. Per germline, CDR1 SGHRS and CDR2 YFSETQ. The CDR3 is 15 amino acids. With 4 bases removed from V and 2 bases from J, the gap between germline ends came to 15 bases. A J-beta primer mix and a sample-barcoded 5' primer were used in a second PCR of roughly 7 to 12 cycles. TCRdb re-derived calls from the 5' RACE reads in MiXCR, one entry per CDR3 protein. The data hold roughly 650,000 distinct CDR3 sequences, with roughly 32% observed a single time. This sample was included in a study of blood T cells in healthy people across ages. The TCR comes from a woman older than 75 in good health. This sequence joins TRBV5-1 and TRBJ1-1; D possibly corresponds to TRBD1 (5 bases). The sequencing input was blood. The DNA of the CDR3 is TGCGCCAGCAGCGGCTGGGGGATACTTAACACTGAAGCTTTCTTT. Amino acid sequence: CASSGWGILNTEAFF. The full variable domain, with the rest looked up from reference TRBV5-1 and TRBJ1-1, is KAGVTQTPRYLIKTRGQQVTLSCSPISGHRSVSWYQQTPGQGLQFLFEYFSETQRNKGNFPGRFSGRQFSNSRSEMNVSTLELGDSALYLCASSGWGILNTEAFFGQGTRLTVV.